This T cell receptor beta chain was recorded in a study of blood T cells in healthy people across ages. Findings and caveats of the study: Long-lived donors had more naive CD4+ cells and higher diversity than aged donors. Leaving the PBMCs unsorted stopped any conclusive comparison of naive versus antigen-experienced cells.

V was shortened by 1 base and J by 3 bases, with 9 bases between the two germline ends. This CDR3 has 13 residues. Germline CDR1 reads DFQATT; CDR2 reads SNEGSKA (reference sequence). This clonotype was seen only a few times. The antigen is not known. A second PCR, run for about 7 to 11 cycles, used a sample-barcoded 5' primer plus a J-beta primer mix. TCRdb processed the 5' RACE reads anew with MiXCR; each CDR3 protein has one entry. The sample shows some 1.8 million distinct CDR3 sequences, about two fifths of them seen only once. Sequencing was carried out using blood. V and J are TRBV20-1 and TRBJ1-2; D is unresolved. The TCR originated in a human donor in good health. The CDR3 loop reads CSARVSTHYGYTF. CDR3 nucleotide sequence: TGCAGTGCTAGAGTCAGTACCCACTATGGCTACACCTTC.